Below, 10 T cell receptor beta chains from the same sample are listed, as sequenced in a study of glioma-infiltrating T cells. Using RNA template, CDR3s of TCR alpha and beta were amplified with iRepertoire arm-PCR. TCRdb used MiXCR to reprocess the multiplex PCR reads, holding one entry per CDR3 protein. The sample contains some 150,000 distinct CDR3 sequences, 35% to 50% of which appear only once. The sample was glioma tissue, nonneoplastic brain tissue, or PBMCs (not recorded which). These receptors all stem from a human donor with low-grade glioma or glioblastoma, undergoing nonglioma brain surgery, or in good health (not recorded which).

Note on this clonotype: This sequence may be a read error, since a much larger clone differs from it by one base. The chain recombines TRBV20-1 with TRBJ1-3; no definite D call. V was clipped by 3 bases and J by 2 bases, with 11 bases between them. This CDR3 has 14 residues. CDR1 is DFQATT, CDR2 SNEGSKA, per germline (reference sequence). The DNA of the CDR3 is TGCAGTGCTAGTTCGGGCCTCCCTGGAAACACCATATATTTT. This sequence encodes CSASSGLPGNTIYF.

The chain links TRBV27 to TRBJ2-7, with 8 bases lining up with TRBD1. Germline V gene data show CDR1 as MNHEY and CDR2 as SMNVEV (reference sequence). The CDR3 is 14 residues long. The V and J ends lost 1 base and 4 bases, in that order; junction bases with no gene match: 3. CDR3 bases: TGTGCCAGCAGTTTATACGGACAGGGTTACGAGCAGTACTTC. Translation gives CASSLYGQGYEQYF.

This clonotype was seen at least ten times. This chain joins TRBV7-9 and TRBJ2-3, with D possibly being TRBD2 (6 bases). The V end was cut by 7 bases, the J end by 4 bases, with 9 bases between. The length of the CDR3 is 12 residues. CDR1 is SEHNR, CDR2 FQNEAQ, per germline (reference sequence). The CDR3: CASTGSADTQYF. The CDR3 coding sequence is TGTGCCAGCACCGGGAGTGCAGATACGCAGTATTTT. Full variable domain (rest looked up from reference TRBV7-9 and TRBJ2-3): DTGVSQNPRHKITKRGQNVTFRCDPISEHNRLYWYRQTLGQGPEFLTYFQNEAQLEKSRLLSDRFSAERPKGSFSTLEIQRTEQGDSAMYLCASTGSADTQYFGPGTRLTVL.

The chain couples TRBV6-1 to TRBJ2-1, with 13 bases that match TRBD2. The CDR3 is 16 amino acids. Germline lookup yields CDR1 MNHNS and CDR2 SASEGT. J gave up 7 bases and V 6 bases, and 9 bases lay outside the gene matches. The CDR3 coding sequence is TGTGCCAGCAGGCATAGGACTAGCGGGAGTGGAAATGAGCAGTTCTTC. Amino acid sequence: CASRHRTSGSGNEQFF.

The gene calls are TRBV2 and TRBJ1-6; D not certain. The CDR3 has 10 amino acids. V lost 4 bases and J 10 bases, leaving 2 bases between the germline ends. Germline V CDR1 and CDR2: SNHLY, FYNNEI. The CDR3 nucleotides read TGTGCCAGCAGTGTCTCACCCCTCCACTTT. Its protein product is CASSVSPLHF.

Worth noting for this clonotype: It may be a read error: a sequence one base away is much more abundant. This chain uses TRBV28 with TRBJ2-1; D not certain. This CDR3 is 12 amino acids long. Germline loops: CDR1 MDHEN, CDR2 SYDVKM. In nucleotides, the CDR3 is TGTGCCAGCAGTACGGTGGGAAATGAGCGGTTCTTC. Its translation: CASSTVGNERFF. Using reference TRBV28 and TRBJ2-1 for the parts outside the CDR3, the full variable domain is DVKVTQSSRYLVKRTGEKVFLECVQDMDHENMFWYRQDPGLGLRLIYFSYDVKMKEKGDIPEGYSVSREKKERFSLILESASTNQTSMYLCASSTVGNERFFGPGTRLTVL.

As regards this clonotype: A much larger clone is a single base away; this may be a read error. This sequence joins TRBV6-5 and TRBJ2-1; 8 positions match TRBD2. The CDR3 consists of 12 residues. Germline V lookup: CDR1 MNHEY, CDR2 SVGAGI. As DNA, the CDR3 is TGTGAAAGAAAGGGACTAGACAATGAGCAGTTCTTC. This translates into CERKGLDNEQFF.

Worth noting for this clonotype: A read error may explain this, as a much larger clone is one base away. This CDR3 is missing its conserved last phenylalanine or tryptophan, likely due to a read error. This rearrangement joins TRBV15 to TRBJ1-2; D is unresolved. The CDR3 is made up of 12 amino acids. Germline-derived CDR1 and CDR2 are LNHNV and YYDKDF (reference sequence). The V end lost 8 bases, the J end lost 5 bases, and 12 bases lay between the germline ends. In DNA form, the CDR3 reads TGTGCCACCTGGAACGGAGTATATGGCTACACCCTC. Its protein is CATWNGVYGYTL.

This clonotype was counted between two and nine times. The CDR3 sequence is CASSVGVGYTF. The CDR3 DNA reads TGTGCCAGCAGTGTAGGGGTTGGCTACACCTTC. The rearrangement links TRBV25-1 to TRBJ1-2; a weak D match, TRBD1 (5 bases). The CDR3 is 11 amino acids. V was pared by 4 bases and J by 7 bases, with 7 bases between. Germline-derived CDR1 and CDR2 are MGHDK and SYGVNS.

The chain recombines TRBV27 with TRBJ2-7; D assignment may be TRBD1 or TRBD2 (5 bases each). V lost 5 bases to trimming and J lost 0 bases, with 17 bases between them. This CDR3 spans 16 amino acids. Looked up from germline, CDR1 is MNHEY and CDR2 is SMNVEV (reference sequence). CDR3 residues: CASSLNYGTASYEQYF. The CDR3 DNA reads TGTGCCAGCAGTCTTAATTACGGGACGGCCTCCTACGAGCAGTACTTC.